This TCR beta chain was captured by sequencing in a study of blood T cell repertoires in COVID-19. The wider study: The origin of the acute and convalescent COVID-19 samples was the United States, Italy and Spain. From T cells, B-cell-depleted T cells, or PBMCs came the material, which was cDNA or gDNA.

It was during active infection that Seattle patients were enrolled and then longitudinally followed. Sequenced by immunoSEQ multiplex PCR; TCRdb stores in-frame clones only, minus some. The table has over 65,000 clones, approximately 78% seen once. Trimming cost V 8 bases and J 0 bases, with 17 bases left between them. This CDR3 is built from 15 residues. Germline values: CDR1 SGHDT, CDR2 YYEEEE. V gene TRBV5-6 combines with J gene TRBJ1-1, with D possibly being TRBD1 (6 bases). Sequenced: peripheral blood. The clonotype originates from a man in his 60s with COVID-19, enrolled during active disease. DNA for the CDR3: TGTGCCAGTGAAGCGGGGGGCGTTGTGAACACTGAAGCTTTCTTT. Encoded protein: CASEAGGVVNTEAFF.